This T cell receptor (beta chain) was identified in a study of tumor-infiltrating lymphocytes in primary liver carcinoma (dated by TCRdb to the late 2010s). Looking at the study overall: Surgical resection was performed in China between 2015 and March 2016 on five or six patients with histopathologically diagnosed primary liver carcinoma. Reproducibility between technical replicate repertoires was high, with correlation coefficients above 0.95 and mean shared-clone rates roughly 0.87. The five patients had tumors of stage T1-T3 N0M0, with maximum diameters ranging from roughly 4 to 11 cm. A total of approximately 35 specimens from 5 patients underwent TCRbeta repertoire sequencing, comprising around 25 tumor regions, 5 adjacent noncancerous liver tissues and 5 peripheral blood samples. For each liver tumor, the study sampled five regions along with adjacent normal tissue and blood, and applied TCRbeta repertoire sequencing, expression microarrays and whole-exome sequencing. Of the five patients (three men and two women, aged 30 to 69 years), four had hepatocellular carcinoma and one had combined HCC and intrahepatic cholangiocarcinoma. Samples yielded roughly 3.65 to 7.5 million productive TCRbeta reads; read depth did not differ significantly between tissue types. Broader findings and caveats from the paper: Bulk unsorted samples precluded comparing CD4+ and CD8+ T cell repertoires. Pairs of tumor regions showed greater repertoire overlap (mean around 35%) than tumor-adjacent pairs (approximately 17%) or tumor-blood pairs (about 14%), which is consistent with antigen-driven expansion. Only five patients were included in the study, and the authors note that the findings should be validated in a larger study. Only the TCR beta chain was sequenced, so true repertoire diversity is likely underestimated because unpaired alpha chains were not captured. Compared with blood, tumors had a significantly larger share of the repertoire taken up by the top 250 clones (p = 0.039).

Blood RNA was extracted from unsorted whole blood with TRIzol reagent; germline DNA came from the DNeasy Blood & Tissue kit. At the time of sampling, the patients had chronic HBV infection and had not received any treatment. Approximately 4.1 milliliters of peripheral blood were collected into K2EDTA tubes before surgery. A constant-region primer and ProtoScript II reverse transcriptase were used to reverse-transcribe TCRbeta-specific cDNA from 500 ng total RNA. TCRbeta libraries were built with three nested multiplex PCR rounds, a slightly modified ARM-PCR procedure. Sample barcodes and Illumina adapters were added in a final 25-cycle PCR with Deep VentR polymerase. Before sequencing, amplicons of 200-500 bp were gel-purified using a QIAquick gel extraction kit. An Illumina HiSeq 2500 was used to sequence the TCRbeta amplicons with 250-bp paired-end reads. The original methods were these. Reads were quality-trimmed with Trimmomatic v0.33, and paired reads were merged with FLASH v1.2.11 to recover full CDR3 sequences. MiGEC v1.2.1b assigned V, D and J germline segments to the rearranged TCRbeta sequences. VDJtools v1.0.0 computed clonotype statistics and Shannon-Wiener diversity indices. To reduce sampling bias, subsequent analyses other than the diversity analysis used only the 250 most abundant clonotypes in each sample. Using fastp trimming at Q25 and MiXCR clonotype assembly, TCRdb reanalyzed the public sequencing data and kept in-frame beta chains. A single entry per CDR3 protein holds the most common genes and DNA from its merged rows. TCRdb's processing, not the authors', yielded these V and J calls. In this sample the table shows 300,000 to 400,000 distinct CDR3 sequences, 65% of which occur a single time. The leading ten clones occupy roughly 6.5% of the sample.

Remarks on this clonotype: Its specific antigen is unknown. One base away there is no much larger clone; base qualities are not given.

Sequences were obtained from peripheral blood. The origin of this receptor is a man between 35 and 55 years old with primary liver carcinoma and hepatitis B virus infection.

The CDR3 is CASSPRTSGTYEQYF. The DNA sequence is TGTGCCAGCAGCCCGAGGACTAGCGGGACCTACGAGCAGTACTTC. The sequence links TRBV11-2 to TRBJ2-7; the junction holds 12 bases that match TRBD2. Unmatched junction bases come to 4, with V trimmed by 5 bases and J by 2 bases. CDR1 and CDR2 are read off the germline V gene as SGHAT and FQNNGV. The CDR3, cysteine through phenylalanine, is 15 amino acids long. Only the CDR3 region is kept as DNA, spanning 45 bases read in frame from base 1.